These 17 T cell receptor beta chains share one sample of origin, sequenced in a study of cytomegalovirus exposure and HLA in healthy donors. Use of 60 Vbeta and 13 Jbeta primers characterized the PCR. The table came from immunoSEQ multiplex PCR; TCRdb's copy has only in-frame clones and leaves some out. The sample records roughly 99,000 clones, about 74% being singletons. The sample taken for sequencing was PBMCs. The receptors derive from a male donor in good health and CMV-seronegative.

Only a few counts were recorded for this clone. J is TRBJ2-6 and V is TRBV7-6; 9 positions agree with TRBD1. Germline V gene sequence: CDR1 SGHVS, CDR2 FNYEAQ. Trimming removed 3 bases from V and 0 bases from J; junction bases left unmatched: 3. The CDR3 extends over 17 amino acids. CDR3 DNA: TGTGCCAGCAGCTTGGGGACAGGGCACTCTGGGGCCAACGTCCTGACTTTC. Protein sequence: CASSLGTGHSGANVLTF.

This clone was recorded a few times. CDR3 coding DNA: TGTGCCAGCAGCTTAGGAGAGGGAGCCTATGGCTACACCTTC. Translated, it gives CASSLGEGAYGYTF. The chain uses TRBV7-9 and TRBJ1-2; unclear D gene. V was trimmed by 1 base and J by 4 bases, leaving 10 bases between them. There are 14 residues in the CDR3. The V gene's germline CDR1 is SEHNR and CDR2 FQNEAQ (reference sequence).

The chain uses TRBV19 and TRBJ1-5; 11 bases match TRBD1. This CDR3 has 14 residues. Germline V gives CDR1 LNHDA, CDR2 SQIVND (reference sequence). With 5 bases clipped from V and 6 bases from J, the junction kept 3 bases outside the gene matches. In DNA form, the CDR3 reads TGTGCCAGTAGTGGGACAGGGGGACCTCAGCCCCAGCATTTT. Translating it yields CASSGTGGPQPQHF.

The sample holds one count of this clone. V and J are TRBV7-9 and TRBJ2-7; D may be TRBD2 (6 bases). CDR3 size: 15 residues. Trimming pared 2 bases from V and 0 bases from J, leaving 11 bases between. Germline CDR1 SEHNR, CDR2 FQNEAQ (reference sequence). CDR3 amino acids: CASSLMGRGSYEQYF. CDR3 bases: TGTGCCAGCAGCTTAATGGGGCGGGGCTCCTACGAGCAGTACTTC.

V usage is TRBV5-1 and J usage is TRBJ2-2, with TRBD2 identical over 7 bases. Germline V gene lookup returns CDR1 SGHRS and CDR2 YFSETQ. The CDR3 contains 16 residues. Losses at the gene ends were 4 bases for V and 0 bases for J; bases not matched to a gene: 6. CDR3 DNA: TGCGCCAGCAGCCCTACTAGCGCCTCGAACACCGGGGAGCTGTTTTTT. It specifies CASSPTSASNTGELFF.

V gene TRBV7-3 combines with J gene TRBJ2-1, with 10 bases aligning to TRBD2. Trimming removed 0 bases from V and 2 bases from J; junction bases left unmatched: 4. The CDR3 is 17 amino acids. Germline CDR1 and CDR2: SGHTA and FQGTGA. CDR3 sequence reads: CASSLTGSGRAYNEQFF. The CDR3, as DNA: TGTGCCAGCAGCTTAACCGGGAGCGGGAGGGCCTACAATGAGCAGTTCTTC.

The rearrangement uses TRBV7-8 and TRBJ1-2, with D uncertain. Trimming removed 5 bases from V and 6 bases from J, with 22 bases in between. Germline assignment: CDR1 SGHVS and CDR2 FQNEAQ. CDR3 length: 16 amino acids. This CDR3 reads CASSQQLTPLSHGYTF. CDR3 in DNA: TGTGCCAGCAGCCAGCAACTGACACCCCTTTCCCATGGCTACACCTTC.

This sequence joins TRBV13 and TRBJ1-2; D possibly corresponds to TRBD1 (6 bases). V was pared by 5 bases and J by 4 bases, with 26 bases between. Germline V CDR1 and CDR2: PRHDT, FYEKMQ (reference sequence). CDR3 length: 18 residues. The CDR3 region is CASSRNTIGAGAGYGYTF. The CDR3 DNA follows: TGTGCCAGCAGCCGAAACACCATCGGCGCAGGGGCTGGCTATGGCTACACCTTC.

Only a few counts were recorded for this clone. CDR3 nucleotide sequence: TGTGCCACCAGCAGAGAGGGTGGCGGACAGGGGGAGACCCAGTACTTC. This codes for CATSREGGGQGETQYF. The chain combines TRBV15 with TRBJ2-5; 9 nucleotides match TRBD1. Losses at the gene ends were 0 bases for V and 5 bases for J; bases not matched to a gene: 7. The CDR3 has 16 residues. Germline V gene lookup returns CDR1 LNHNV and CDR2 YYDKDF (reference sequence).

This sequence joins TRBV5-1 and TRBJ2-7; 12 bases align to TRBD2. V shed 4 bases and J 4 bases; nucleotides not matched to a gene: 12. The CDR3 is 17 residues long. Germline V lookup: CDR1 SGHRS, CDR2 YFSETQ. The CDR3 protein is CASSPRLAGVSGYEQYF. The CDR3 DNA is TGCGCCAGCAGCCCGCGACTAGCGGGAGTAAGTGGGTACGAGCAGTACTTC.

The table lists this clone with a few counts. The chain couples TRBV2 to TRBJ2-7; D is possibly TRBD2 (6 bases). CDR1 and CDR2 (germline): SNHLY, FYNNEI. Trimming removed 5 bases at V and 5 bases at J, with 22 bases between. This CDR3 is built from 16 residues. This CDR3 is CASSPFWESGVDEQYF. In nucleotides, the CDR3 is TGTGCCAGCAGTCCTTTTTGGGAGTCGGGAGTCGACGAGCAGTACTTC.

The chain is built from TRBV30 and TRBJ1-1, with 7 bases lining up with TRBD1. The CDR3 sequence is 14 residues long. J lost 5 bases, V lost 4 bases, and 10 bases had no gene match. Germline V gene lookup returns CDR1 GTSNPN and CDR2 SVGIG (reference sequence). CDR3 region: CAWTPDRERTEAFF. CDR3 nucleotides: TGTGCCTGGACCCCCGACAGGGAGAGGACTGAAGCTTTCTTT.

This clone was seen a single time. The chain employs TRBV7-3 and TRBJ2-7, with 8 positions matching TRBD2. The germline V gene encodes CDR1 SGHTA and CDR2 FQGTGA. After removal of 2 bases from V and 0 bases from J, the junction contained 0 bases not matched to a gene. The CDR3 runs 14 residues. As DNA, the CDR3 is TGTGCCAGCAGCTTAGGGACTAGCTCCTACGAGCAGTACTTC. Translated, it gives CASSLGTSSYEQYF.

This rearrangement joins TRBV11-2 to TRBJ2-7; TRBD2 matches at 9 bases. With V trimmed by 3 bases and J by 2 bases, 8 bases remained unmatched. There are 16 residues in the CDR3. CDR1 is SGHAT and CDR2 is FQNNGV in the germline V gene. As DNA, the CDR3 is TGTGCCAGCAGCTTTGGGCCGACTAGCGGTACCTACGAGCAGTACTTC. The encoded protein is CASSFGPTSGTYEQYF.

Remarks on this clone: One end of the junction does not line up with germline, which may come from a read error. CDR3 nucleotides: TGCGCCGGCAGCGGGACTCCTACCCAAGAGACCCAGTACTTC. Its translation is CAGSGTPTQETQYF. This chain links TRBV5-1 with TRBJ2-5; 7 nucleotides line up with TRBD2. This CDR3 has 14 residues. The germline V gene encodes CDR1 SGHRS and CDR2 YFSETQ.

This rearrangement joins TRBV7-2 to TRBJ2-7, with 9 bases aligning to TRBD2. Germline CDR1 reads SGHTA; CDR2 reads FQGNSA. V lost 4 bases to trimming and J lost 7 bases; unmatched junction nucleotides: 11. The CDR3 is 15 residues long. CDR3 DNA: TGTGCCAGCAGCTCAAGGGGGCTAGCGGGAAATGAGCAGTACTTC. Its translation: CASSSRGLAGNEQYF.

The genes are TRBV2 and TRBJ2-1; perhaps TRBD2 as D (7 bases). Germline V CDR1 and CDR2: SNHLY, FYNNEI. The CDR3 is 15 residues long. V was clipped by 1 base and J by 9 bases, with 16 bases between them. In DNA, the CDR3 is TGTGCCAGCAGTGAAGTCGCGGGGGCCGGGGTTGAGCAGTTCTTC. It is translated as CASSEVAGAGVEQFF.